These 18 T cell receptor beta chains were sequenced from one sample in a study of shared clonotypes between healthy human individuals. Some clones are missing from TCRdb's copy, which holds only in-frame ones; the method was immunoSEQ multiplex PCR. The sample lists over a million clones, roughly 95% seen once, with 1% to 1.5% in the top ten. Sequencing input: naive CD4+ T cells sorted from blood. Subset noted: CD45RA+ positively selected. Receptors were obtained from a man in his thirties or forties in good health.

V usage is TRBV11-2 and J usage is TRBJ2-7; tentatively, D is TRBD2 (6 bases). In germline, CDR1 is SGHAT, CDR2 FQNNGV. Trimming shortened V by 3 bases and J by 6 bases, and 18 bases separated the two germline ends. CDR3 size: 15 residues. CDR3 bases: TGTGCCAGCAGCTTGAGAAACGGGGCGGGGTTCGAGCAGTACTTC. Encoded protein: CASSLRNGAGFEQYF.

This rearrangement joins TRBV4-2 to TRBJ2-1; 9 positions agree with TRBD2. After removal of 4 bases from V and 8 bases from J, the junction contained 6 bases not matched to a gene. The CDR3 is made up of 14 amino acids. Germline assignment: CDR1 LGHNA and CDR2 YNFKEQ. CDR3 sequence (DNA): TGTGCCAGCAGCCGCCCAGCGGGGGGTTATGAGCAGTTCTTC. This sequence encodes CASSRPAGGYEQFF.

The CDR3 reads CASASTSGSGNEQFF. The CDR3, as DNA: TGTGCCAGCGCCTCGACTAGCGGGAGTGGCAATGAGCAGTTCTTC. The rearrangement joins TRBV25-1 to TRBJ2-1, with 12 bases fitting TRBD2. Unmatched junction bases numbered 8, after V lost 8 bases and J lost 6 bases. The germline V gene has CDR1 MGHDK and CDR2 SYGVNS. This CDR3 has 15 amino acids.

The chain is built from TRBV11-2 and TRBJ2-4, with D tentatively TRBD1 (6 bases). Deletions cut 5 bases from V and 0 bases from J, with 17 bases between. The CDR3 length is 17 residues. Per germline, CDR1 SGHAT and CDR2 FQNNGV. CDR3 sequence (DNA): TGTGCCAGCAGCCCCTCCGGACAGATCCTAGCCAAAAACATTCAGTACTTC. Its protein product is CASSPSGQILAKNIQYF.

The J gene is TRBJ1-2, the V gene TRBV27, with unresolved D. CDR1 and CDR2 from the germline V gene are MNHEY and SMNVEV (reference sequence). Trimming shortened V by 2 bases and J by 0 bases, and 4 bases separated the two germline ends. This CDR3 contains 13 residues. CDR3 in DNA: TGTGCCAGCAGTTTACTTCCTAACTATGGCTACACCTTC. Its protein is CASSLLPNYGYTF.

This chain connects TRBV14 to TRBJ2-1; the D gene is possibly TRBD1 (6 bases). CDR1 and CDR2 (germline): SGHDN, FVKESK. V was pared by 1 base and J by 7 bases, with 17 bases between. CDR3 length equals 16 residues. The CDR3 region is CASSQGNRAYRNEQFF. The CDR3 nucleotides read TGTGCCAGCAGCCAAGGAAACAGGGCCTACAGGAATGAGCAGTTCTTC.

The chain couples TRBV5-1 to TRBJ1-4; a possible D gene is TRBD1 (5 bases). The CDR3 loop spans 14 amino acids. V shed 0 bases and J shed 8 bases, with 11 bases lying between them. The V gene's germline CDR1 is SGHRS and CDR2 YFSETQ. The CDR3, as DNA: TGCGCCAGCAGCTTGGCAGGGTTTCAAGAAAAACTGTTTTTT. Its protein product is CASSLAGFQEKLFF.

The chain joins TRBV27 to TRBJ2-7; D perhaps matches TRBD1 (6 bases). This CDR3 contains 13 residues. The germline V and J ends were trimmed by 6 bases and 5 bases, with 14 bases remaining between them. Germline lookup yields CDR1 MNHEY and CDR2 SMNVEV (reference sequence). The CDR3 bases are TGTGCCAGCAGCCGCAACAGGGTCCACGAGCAGTACTTC. As protein: CASSRNRVHEQYF.

The CDR3: CASSLGRVWLGGELFF. In DNA, the CDR3 is TGTGCCAGCAGTTTAGGGAGGGTGTGGTTGGGCGGGGAGCTGTTTTTT. The V and J genes are TRBV27 and TRBJ2-2, with 7 positions matching TRBD2. This CDR3 region has 16 residues. Germline assignment: CDR1 MNHEY and CDR2 SMNVEV (reference sequence). V dropped 2 bases and J dropped 7; count of bases not matched to a gene: 10.

This clone was seen only once. The rearrangement joins TRBV21-1 to TRBJ2-7; the table's D call, TRBD1, was not checked against the DNA. TRBV21-1 is tagged as a pseudogene. The CDR3 is 16 residues long. The CDR3 protein is CASSNGKQQGSGEQYF. CDR3 coding DNA: TGTGCCAGCAGCAATGGGAAACAACAGGGATCGGGCGAGCAGTACTTC.

This chain connects TRBV5-1 to TRBJ2-1; 14 positions match TRBD2. Losses at the gene ends were 2 bases for V and 7 bases for J; bases not matched to a gene: 11. This CDR3 is 18 amino acids long. Looked up from germline, CDR1 is SGHRS and CDR2 is YFSETQ. The CDR3 reads CASSFAQGGLAGENEQFF. The CDR3 DNA is TGCGCCAGCAGCTTCGCACAGGGGGGACTAGCGGGAGAAAATGAGCAGTTCTTC.

The chain joins TRBV5-5 to TRBJ2-5, with a tentative D call TRBD1 (6 bases). V gave up 5 bases and J gave up 1 base, with 15 bases separating them. The germline CDR1 and CDR2 sequences are SGHKS and YYEKEE (reference sequence). The CDR3 totals 15 residues. The CDR3 region has the DNA TGTGCCAGCAGACGGACAGACAACCTCCAAGAGACCCAGTACTTC. Translated, it gives CASRRTDNLQETQYF.

The chain combines TRBV6-6 with TRBJ2-5; 8 bases are a match to TRBD1. The V gene end was trimmed by 4 bases and the J gene end by 5 bases; junction bases not matched to a gene: 9. The CDR3 length is 15 residues. The germline V gene encodes CDR1 MNHNY and CDR2 SVGAGI (reference sequence). The CDR3 here is CASSFNGQGWETQYF. As DNA, the CDR3 is TGTGCCAGCAGTTTCAACGGACAGGGCTGGGAGACCCAGTACTTC.

V and J are TRBV29-1 and TRBJ1-2; D call uncertain. Between the trimmed V and J ends, which lost 6 bases and 2 bases, there was a span of 13 bases. This CDR3 contains 13 residues. The germline gives CDR1 SQVTM, CDR2 ANQGSEA. The CDR3 region has the DNA TGCAGCGTAAGCGGGATATTGAACTATGGCTACACCTTC. Translated, it gives CSVSGILNYGYTF.

The chain recombines TRBV7-2 with TRBJ1-1; tentative D call: TRBD1 (5 bases). V was shortened by 5 bases and J by 7 bases, with 17 bases between the two germline ends. The germline V gene has CDR1 SGHTA and CDR2 FQGNSA. CDR3 length: 14 amino acids. The CDR3 here is CASSPRDARREAFF. In DNA, the CDR3 is TGTGCCAGCAGCCCCAGGGATGCGCGCCGTGAAGCTTTCTTT.

This clone was counted once. In DNA, the CDR3 is TGTGCCAGCGGGGGCGGAAACCTGCAAGAGACCCAGTACTTC. It encodes CASGGGNLQETQYF. The rearrangement links TRBV6-6 to TRBJ2-5, with D possibly matching TRBD1 (6 bases). This CDR3 comprises 14 residues. V lost 8 bases and J lost 2, with 15 bases in between. Germline lookup yields CDR1 MNHNY and CDR2 SVGAGI (reference sequence).

The chain is built from TRBV9 and TRBJ2-5; 14 nucleotides line up with TRBD2. Germline V lookup: CDR1 SGDLS, CDR2 YYNGEE. Unmatched junction bases numbered 4, after V lost 4 bases and J lost 2 bases. The CDR3 contains 16 residues. CDR3 DNA sequence: TGTGCCAGCAGCCGTTGGACTAGCGGGAGGCAAGAGACCCAGTACTTC. It encodes CASSRWTSGRQETQYF.

The chain links TRBV6-6 to TRBJ2-5; 9 nucleotides line up with TRBD2. The germline V gene encodes CDR1 MNHNY and CDR2 SVGAGI (reference sequence). V lost 6 bases and J lost 4; bases outside the gene matches: 3. The length of the CDR3 is 13 residues. Here the CDR3 DNA reads TGTGCCAGCAGCTTAGCGGGAGTAGAGACCCAGTACTTC. Protein product: CASSLAGVETQYF.